This entry features one T cell receptor (beta chain) sequence. This sample is part of a study of shared T cell receptors in the human thymus. Assay: immunoSEQ multiplex PCR; the TCRdb copy retains only in-frame clones and omits some. Here the sample spans hundreds of thousands of clones, approximately 88% being singletons. With 4 bases clipped from V and 12 bases from J, the junction kept 9 bases outside the gene matches. Germline assignment: CDR1 LNHDA and CDR2 SQIVND (reference sequence). The CDR3 contains 15 residues. A further study also used this sample, focusing on human thymus T cells. This second study says: Finnish infants who were healthy and having corrective surgery for congenital heart defects made up the donors. The thymus tissue came from resections taken during corrective heart surgery. Thymic and blood repertoires appeared to show biased V and J gene usage.

Material for sequencing was thymocytes. The V gene is TRBV19, the J gene TRBJ2-1, with 13 bases fitting TRBD2. This TCR came from a boy under three years old with a congenital heart defect. The CDR3 DNA sequence: TGTGCCAGTAGTACAGAAGGACTAGCGGGAGTCGGGCAGTTCTTC. Amino acids: CASSTEGLAGVGQFF. Using reference TRBV19 and TRBJ2-1 for the parts outside the CDR3, the full variable domain is DGGITQSPKYLFRKEGQNVTLSCEQNLNHDAMYWYRQDPGQGLRLIYYSQIVNDFQKGDIAEGYSVSREKKESFPLTVTSAQKNPTAFYLCASSTEGLAGVGQFFGPGTRLTVL.